This entry lists 17 T cell receptor beta chains sequenced from one sample in a study of blood T cell repertoires in COVID-19. Data came from immunoSEQ multiplex PCR; TCRdb stores just in-frame clones and leaves some out. The table records approximately 150,000 clones, 70% to 90% of them present only once. The sequenced material came from PBMCs or T cells enriched from blood (not recorded which). These receptor sequences come from a man aged 40-55 years who had recovered from COVID-19.

This sequence joins TRBV7-6 and TRBJ2-1; perhaps TRBD2 as D (5 bases). Trimming shortened V by 6 bases and J by 4 bases, and 10 bases separated the two germline ends. Germline CDR1 and CDR2: SGHVS and FNYEAQ. CDR3 length: 13 residues. CDR3 region: CASSRGGYNEQFF. For the CDR3, the DNA is TGTGCCAGCAGTCGGGGTGGTTACAATGAGCAGTTCTTC.

The rearrangement links TRBV14 to TRBJ1-2; 7 nucleotides line up with TRBD1. Germline lookup yields CDR1 SGHDN and CDR2 FVKESK. V was clipped by 4 bases and J by 4 bases; unmatched bases: 6. This CDR3 spans 14 amino acids. The CDR3 sequence: CASSPQGRLYGYTF. The CDR3 coding sequence is TGTGCCAGCAGCCCACAGGGGCGTCTCTATGGCTACACCTTC.

DNA for the CDR3: TGCGCCAGCAGCTCCATTGGGGGGGCTCGCAACAATGAGCAGTTCTTC. Translating gives CASSSIGGARNNEQFF. The V call is TRBV5-1, the J call TRBJ2-1; D might be TRBD2 (7 bases). Germline assignment: CDR1 SGHRS and CDR2 YFSETQ. The germline V and J ends were trimmed by 3 bases and 5 bases, with 18 bases remaining between them. This CDR3 has 16 residues.

This clone turned up a few times. CDR3 nucleotides: TGTGCCAGCAGCTCCCTCCTAACTAGCCGGAAAGCTCGGGATACGCAGTATTTT. The encoded protein is CASSSLLTSRKARDTQYF. This rearrangement joins TRBV7-9 to TRBJ2-3, with a tentative D call TRBD2 (6 bases). V was trimmed by 4 bases and J by 6 bases, leaving 26 bases between them. CDR1 SEHNR and CDR2 FQNEAQ come from the germline V gene (reference sequence). This CDR3 comprises 18 residues.

The CDR3 bases are TGTGCCAGCAGCGAACTTCTGTCGGGCACAGATACGCAGTATTTT. It is translated as CASSELLSGTDTQYF. This chain links TRBV7-9 with TRBJ2-3; D not resolved. The V end lost 5 bases, the J end lost 1 base, and 13 bases lay between the germline ends. CDR1 and CDR2 from the germline V gene are SEHNR and FQNEAQ (reference sequence). CDR3 size: 15 residues.

This chain links TRBV10-3 with TRBJ2-4, with 8 nucleotides matching TRBD2. CDR1 is ENHRY, CDR2 SYGVKD, per germline. J lost 8 bases, V lost 10 bases, and 13 bases had no gene match. The CDR3 spans 14 residues. The CDR3 is CATGGGGTGDIQYF. The CDR3 DNA reads TGTGCCACCGGGGGCGGGGGGACTGGAGACATTCAGTACTTC.

The chain has TRBV19 and TRBJ1-5; perhaps TRBD1 as D (5 bases). V gave up 1 base and J gave up 6 bases, with 16 bases separating them. The CDR3 sequence is 16 residues long. In germline, CDR1 is LNHDA, CDR2 SQIVND (reference sequence). CDR3 coding DNA: TGTGCCAGTAGTATAGGTTTCGGGGGGGAGGGTCAGCCCCAGCATTTT. Protein sequence: CASSIGFGGEGQPQHF.

V is TRBV30 and J is TRBJ1-2; a possible D gene is TRBD1 (5 bases). The CDR3 is 14 residues long. Trimming removed 1 base from V and 1 base from J, with 10 bases in between. Germline CDR1 GTSNPN, CDR2 SVGIG (reference sequence). Here the CDR3 reads CAWSGQGNNYGYTF. The CDR3 coding sequence is TGTGCCTGGAGTGGCCAGGGCAATAACTATGGCTACACCTTC.

This chain connects TRBV6-2 or TRBV6-3 to TRBJ2-7; the D gene is possibly TRBD2 (5 bases). The V gene's germline CDR1 is MNHEY and CDR2 SVGEGT. This CDR3 is built from 12 residues. Trimming took off 5 bases at V and 3 bases at J, with 8 bases between the two ends. DNA for the CDR3: TGTGCCAGCAGTATACTAGTCTACGAGCAGTACTTC. It translates to CASSILVYEQYF.

This clone was observed a single time. The chain carries TRBV19 and TRBJ2-1; 7 bases agree with TRBD1. Germline lookup yields CDR1 LNHDA and CDR2 SQIVND (reference sequence). Trimming took 8 bases from V and 7 from J; bases not matched to a gene: 11. The CDR3 runs 14 residues. CDR3 bases: TGTGCCAGTTGTAAACAGGGGATCCATAATGAGCAGTTCTTC. It is translated as CASCKQGIHNEQFF.

The rearrangement joins TRBV5-1 to TRBJ1-1; D is perhaps TRBD1 (6 bases). There are 14 residues in the CDR3. Germline CDR1 and CDR2: SGHRS and YFSETQ. V was shortened by 5 bases and J by 2 bases, with 13 bases between the two germline ends. CDR3 protein: CASRQGRLNTEAFF. DNA of the CDR3: TGCGCCAGCAGGCAGGGGCGGTTAAACACTGAAGCTTTCTTT.

The chain employs TRBV27 and TRBJ1-2, with 11 bases matching TRBD1. Germline trimming cut 5 bases from V and 6 bases from J; bases unmatched to any gene: 11. Germline V lookup: CDR1 MNHEY, CDR2 SMNVEV (reference sequence). This CDR3 contains 16 residues. The CDR3 here is CASSPFTGTGGNGYTF. In nucleotides, the CDR3 is TGTGCCAGCAGTCCGTTCACCGGGACAGGGGGGAATGGCTACACCTTC.

This rearrangement joins TRBV7-2 to TRBJ2-1; 8 bases map to TRBD2. The V and J ends lost 6 bases and 7 bases, in that order; junction bases with no gene match: 11. Germline CDR1 is SGHTA and CDR2 is FQGNSA. The CDR3 extends over 15 amino acids. CDR3 sequence: CASRGVVGGGNEQFF. In nucleotides, the CDR3 is TGTGCCAGCAGGGGAGTGGTAGGCGGGGGGAATGAGCAGTTCTTC.

This clone appeared a few times. The rearrangement links TRBV3-1 (or the pseudogene TRBV3-2) to TRBJ2-5; 7 bases are a match to TRBD2. The ends lost 0 bases at V and 1 base at J; junction bases unmatched: 11. The V gene's germline CDR1 is LGHDT and CDR2 YNNKEL (reference sequence). CDR3 size: 18 residues. In DNA form, the CDR3 reads TGTGCCAGCAGCCAAGATTGGGAGCAAGCGGGGTTCCAAGAGACCCAGTACTTC. Residues: CASSQDWEQAGFQETQYF.

This chain joins TRBV27 and TRBJ2-7; 8 bases match TRBD1. Germline CDR1 is MNHEY and CDR2 is SMNVEV (reference sequence). The length of the CDR3 is 15 residues. The J segment lost 3 bases and the V segment lost 2 bases, leaving 6 bases of the junction unmatched. Here the CDR3 reads CASSLTPGTGYEQYF. CDR3 in DNA: TGTGCCAGCAGTTTAACACCCGGGACAGGCTACGAGCAGTACTTC.

CDR3 nucleotides: TGTGCCAGCAGCCAATACGGGAATGAAAAACTGTTTTTT. Translated: CASSQYGNEKLFF. This sequence joins TRBV4-2 and TRBJ1-4, with D uncertain. V lost 2 bases and J lost 5, with 6 bases in between. This CDR3 region has 13 residues. Germline V gene data show CDR1 as LGHNA and CDR2 as YNFKEQ.

The chain joins TRBV5-6 to TRBJ1-5; no firm D call. This CDR3 is built from 15 residues. Per the germline V gene, CDR1 is SGHDT and CDR2 is YYEEEE. Trimming cost V 0 bases and J 0 bases, with 7 bases left between them. The CDR3 loop is CASSLAVSSNQPQHF. CDR3 nucleotides: TGTGCCAGCAGCTTGGCAGTCTCTAGCAATCAGCCCCAGCATTTT. Full variable domain (rest looked up from reference TRBV5-6 and TRBJ1-5): DAGVTQSPTHLIKTRGQQVTLRCSPKSGHDTVSWYQQALGQGPQFIFQYYEEEERQRGNFPDRFSGHQFPNYSSELNVNALLLGDSALYLCASSLAVSSNQPQHFGDGTRLSIL.